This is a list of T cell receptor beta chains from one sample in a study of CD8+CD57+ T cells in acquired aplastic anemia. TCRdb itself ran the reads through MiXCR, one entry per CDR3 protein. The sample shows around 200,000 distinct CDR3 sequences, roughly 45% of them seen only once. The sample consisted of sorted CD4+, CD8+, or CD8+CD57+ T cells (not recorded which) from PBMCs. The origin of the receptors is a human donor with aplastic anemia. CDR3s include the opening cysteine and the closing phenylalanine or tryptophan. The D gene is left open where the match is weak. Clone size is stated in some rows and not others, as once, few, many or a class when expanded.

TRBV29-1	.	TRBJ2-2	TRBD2	CSVESGSTGELFF	TGCAGCGTTGAAAGCGGGAGCACCGGGGAGCTGTTTTTT
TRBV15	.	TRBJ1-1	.	CATSREGPKAFF	TGTGCCACCAGCAGAGAGGGACCAAAGGCTTTCTTT
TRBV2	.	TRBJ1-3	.	CASSDSGAGNTIYF	TGTGCCAGCAGTGACTCGGGGGCTGGAAACACCATATATTTT
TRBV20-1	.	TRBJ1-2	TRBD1	CSARAGQGVNYGYTF	TGCAGTGCTAGAGCCGGACAGGGAGTCAACTATGGCTACACCTTC
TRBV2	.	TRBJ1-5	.	CASRGQGLNPQEF	TGTGCCAGCAGGGGGCAGGGACTGAACCCCCAGGAGTTT
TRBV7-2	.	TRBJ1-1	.	CASTEGVGNTEAFF	TGTGCCAGCACCGAAGGGGTCGGGAACACTGAAGCTTTCTTT
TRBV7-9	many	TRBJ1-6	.	CASNLQGWNSPLHF	TGTGCCAGCAACTTACAGGGTTGGAATTCACCCCTCCACTTT
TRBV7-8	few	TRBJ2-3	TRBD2	CASGEGTSLYTQYF	TGTGCCAGCGGGGAGGGGACCAGCCTCTATACGCAGTATTTT
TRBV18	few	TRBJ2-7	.	CASSPPFGAYEQYF	TGTGCCAGCTCACCACCTTTTGGAGCCTACGAGCAGTACTTC
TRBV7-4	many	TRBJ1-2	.	CASSFTEHYGYTF	TGTGCCAGCAGCTTTACAGAGCACTATGGCTACACCTTC
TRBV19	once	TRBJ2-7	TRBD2	CASTYPGGEEQYF	TGTGCCAGCACCTATCCGGGGGGGGAAGAGCAGTACTTC
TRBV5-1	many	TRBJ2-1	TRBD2	CASSLAGTSGNEQFF	TGCGCCAGCAGCTTGGCAGGGACTAGCGGGAATGAGCAGTTCTTC
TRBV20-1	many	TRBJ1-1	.	CSARDGAGNTEAFF	TGCAGTGCTAGAGATGGGGCCGGGAACACTGAAGCTTTCTTT
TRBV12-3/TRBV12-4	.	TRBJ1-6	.	CVSSRQSSPLHF	TGTGTCAGCAGCAGACAGAGTTCACCCCTCCACTTT
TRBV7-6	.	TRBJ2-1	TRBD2	CASSTKTSGGADEQFF	TGTGCCAGCAGCACAAAGACTAGCGGGGGGGCCGATGAGCAGTTCTTC
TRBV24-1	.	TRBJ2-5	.	CATSDFLQTQYF	TGTGCCACCAGTGATTTCTTGCAGACCCAGTACTTC
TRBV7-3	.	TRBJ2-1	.	CASTPDRYNEQFF	TGTGCCAGCACCCCCGACAGATACAATGAGCAGTTCTTC
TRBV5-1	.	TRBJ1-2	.	CASSLTDYGYTF	TGCGCCAGCAGCTTGACGGACTATGGCTACACCTTC
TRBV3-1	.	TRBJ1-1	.	CASSQDSAWGGGTEAFF	TGTGCCAGCAGCCAAGATAGCGCTTGGGGTGGGGGAACTGAAGCTTTCTTT
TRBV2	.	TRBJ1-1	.	CASSAYLRASGTEAFF	TGTGCCAGCAGCGCCTACCTTAGGGCCTCGGGCACTGAAGCTTTCTTT
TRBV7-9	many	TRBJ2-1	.	CASSPPGPRNEQFF	TGTGCCAGCAGCCCCCCTGGGCCCCGGAATGAGCAGTTCTTC
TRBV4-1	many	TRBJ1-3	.	CASSQVDMGFFSGNTIYF	TGCGCCAGCAGCCAAGTTGACATGGGATTCTTCTCTGGAAACACCATATATTTT
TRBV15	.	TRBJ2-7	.	CATSRDPPGKLEQYF	TGTGCCACCAGCAGAGATCCGCCAGGGAAACTCGAGCAGTACTTC
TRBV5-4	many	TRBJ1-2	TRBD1	CASSRGQGGHGYTF	TGTGCCAGCAGCCGGGGACAGGGGGGCCACGGCTACACCTTC
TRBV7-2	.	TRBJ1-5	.	CASSPRVGEQPQHF	TGTGCCAGCAGCCCCCGCGTGGGGGAGCAGCCCCAGCATTTT
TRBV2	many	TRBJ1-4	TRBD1	CASSPTGYNEKLFF	TGTGCCAGCAGCCCGACAGGGTACAATGAAAAACTGTTTTTT
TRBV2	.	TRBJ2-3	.	CASSEPRDSNTDTQYF	TGTGCCAGCAGTGAGCCCCGGGACTCAAACACAGATACGCAGTATTTT
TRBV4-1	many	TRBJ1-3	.	CASSLVGGSGDTIYF	TGCGCCAGCAGCCTAGTTGGGGGCAGTGGGGACACCATATATTTT
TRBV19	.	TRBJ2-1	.	CASSQQGGVYNEQFF	TGTGCCAGTAGTCAACAGGGGGGGGTTTACAATGAGCAGTTCTTC
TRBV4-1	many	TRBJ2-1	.	CASSQVVGPESNEQFF	TGCGCCAGCAGCCAAGTTGTCGGTCCGGAAAGCAATGAGCAGTTCTTC
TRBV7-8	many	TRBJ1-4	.	CASSPVGQGGEKLFF	TGTGCCAGCAGCCCGGTGGGGCAAGGAGGGGAAAAACTGTTTTTT
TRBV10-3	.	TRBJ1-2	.	CAISASISDYGYTF	TGTGCCATCAGTGCCTCGATATCGGACTATGGCTACACCTTC
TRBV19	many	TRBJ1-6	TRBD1	CASRTGERSPLHF	TGTGCCAGTCGGACAGGGGAAAGGTCACCCCTCCACTTT
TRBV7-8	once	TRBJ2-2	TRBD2	CASSPPVAGVNTGELFF	TGTGCCAGCTCACCACCGGTGGCGGGGGTGAACACCGGGGAGCTGTTTTTT
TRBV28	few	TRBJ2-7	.	CASSLPGRAYEQYF	TGTGCCAGCAGTCTTCCGGGACGGGCCTACGAGCAGTACTTC
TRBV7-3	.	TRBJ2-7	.	CASSLDGLEQYF	TGTGCCAGCAGCTTGGACGGTCTCGAGCAGTACTTC
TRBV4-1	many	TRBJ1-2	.	CASSQVGARSNYGYTF	TGCGCCAGCAGCCAAGTCGGGGCAAGGAGTAACTATGGCTACACCTTC
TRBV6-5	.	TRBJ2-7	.	CASTLPGTHEQYF	TGTGCCAGCACCCTGCCCGGGACCCACGAGCAGTACTTC
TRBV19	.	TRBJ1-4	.	CASSTQGTDEKLFF	TGTGCCAGTAGTACACAGGGAACGGATGAAAAACTGTTTTTT
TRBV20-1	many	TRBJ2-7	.	CSATGKYRETSYEQYF	TGCAGTGCTACCGGCAAGTACAGGGAGACCTCCTACGAGCAGTACTTC
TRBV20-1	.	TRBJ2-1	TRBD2	CSALSGGLYNEQFF	TGCAGTGCTTTGAGCGGGGGCCTGTACAATGAGCAGTTCTTC
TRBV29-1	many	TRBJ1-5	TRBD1	CSVGPGTGNQPQHF	TGCAGCGTTGGACCCGGGACAGGGAATCAGCCCCAGCATTTT
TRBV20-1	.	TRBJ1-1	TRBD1	CSASRRRDRGRAFF	TGCAGTGCTAGTCGCCGACGGGACAGGGGTCGTGCTTTCTTT
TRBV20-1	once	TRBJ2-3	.	CSARGTGRDGGSTNTDTQYF	TGCAGTGCTAGGGGGACCGGCCGGGACGGGGGATCAACTAACACAGATACGCAGTATTTT
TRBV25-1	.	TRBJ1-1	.	CASSEWVGGGTEAFF	TGTGCCAGCAGTGAATGGGTGGGAGGTGGCACTGAAGCTTTCTTT
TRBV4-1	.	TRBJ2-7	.	CASSPREQNYEQYF	TGCGCCAGCAGCCCACGCGAACAAAACTACGAGCAGTACTTC
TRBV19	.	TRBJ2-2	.	CASTINRDQPTGELFF	TGTGCCAGCACGATTAACCGGGACCAACCCACCGGGGAGCTGTTTTTT